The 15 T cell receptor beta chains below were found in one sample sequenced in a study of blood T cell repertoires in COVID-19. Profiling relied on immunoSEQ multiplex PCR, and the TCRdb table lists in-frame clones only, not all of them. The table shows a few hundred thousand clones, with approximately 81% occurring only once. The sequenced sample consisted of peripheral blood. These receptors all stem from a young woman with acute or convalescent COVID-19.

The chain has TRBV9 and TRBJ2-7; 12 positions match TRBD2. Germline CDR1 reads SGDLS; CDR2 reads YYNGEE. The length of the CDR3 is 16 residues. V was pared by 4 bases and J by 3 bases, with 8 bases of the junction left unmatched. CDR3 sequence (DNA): TGTGCCAGCAGCACATCTAGCGGGGGGGAATACTACGAGCAGTACTTC. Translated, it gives CASSTSSGGEYYEQYF.

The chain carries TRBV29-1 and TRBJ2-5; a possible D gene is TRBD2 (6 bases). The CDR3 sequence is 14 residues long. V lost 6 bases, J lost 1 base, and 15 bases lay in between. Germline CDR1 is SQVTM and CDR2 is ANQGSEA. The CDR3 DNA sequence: TGCAGCGTCTACAACGGACTATTCCAAGAGACCCAGTACTTC. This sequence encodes CSVYNGLFQETQYF.

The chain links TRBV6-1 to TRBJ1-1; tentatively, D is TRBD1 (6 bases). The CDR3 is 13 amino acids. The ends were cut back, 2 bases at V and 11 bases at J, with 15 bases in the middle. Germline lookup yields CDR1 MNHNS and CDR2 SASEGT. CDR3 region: CASSEKGQGWAFF. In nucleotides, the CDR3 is TGTGCCAGCAGTGAAAAGGGGCAGGGGTGGGCTTTCTTT.

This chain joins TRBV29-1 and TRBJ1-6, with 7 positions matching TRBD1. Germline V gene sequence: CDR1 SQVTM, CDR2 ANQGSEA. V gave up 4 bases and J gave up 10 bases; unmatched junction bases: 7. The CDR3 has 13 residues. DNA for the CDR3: TGCAGCGTTGCCGACAGGGTAGGCTCACCCCTCCACTTT. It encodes CSVADRVGSPLHF.

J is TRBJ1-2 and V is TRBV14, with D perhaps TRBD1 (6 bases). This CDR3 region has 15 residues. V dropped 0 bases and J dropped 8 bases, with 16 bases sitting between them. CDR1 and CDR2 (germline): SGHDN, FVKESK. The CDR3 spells CASSQDWQGSGGYTF. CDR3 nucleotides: TGTGCCAGCAGCCAAGATTGGCAGGGGAGTGGCGGCTACACCTTC.

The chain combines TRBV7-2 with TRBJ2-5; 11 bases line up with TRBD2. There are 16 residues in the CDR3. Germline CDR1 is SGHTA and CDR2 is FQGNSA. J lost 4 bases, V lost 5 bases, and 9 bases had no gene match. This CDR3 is CASSPIAGGPPETQYF. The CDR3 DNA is TGTGCCAGCAGCCCTATAGCGGGAGGGCCTCCAGAGACCCAGTACTTC.

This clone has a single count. The chain's CDR3 is CASSYSLGREEKLFF. CDR3 sequence (DNA): TGTGCCAGCAGTTACTCATTGGGGAGGGAGGAAAAACTGTTTTTT. This sequence joins TRBV6-5 and TRBJ1-4, with D hard to call. The CDR3 covers 15 residues. Germline V gives CDR1 MNHEY, CDR2 SVGAGI. The V end lost 0 bases, the J end lost 8 bases, and 13 bases lay between the germline ends.

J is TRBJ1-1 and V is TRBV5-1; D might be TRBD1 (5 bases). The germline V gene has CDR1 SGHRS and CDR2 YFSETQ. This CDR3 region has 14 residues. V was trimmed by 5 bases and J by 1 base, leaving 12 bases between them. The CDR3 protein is CASRAGQQNTEAFF. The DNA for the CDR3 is TGCGCCAGCAGGGCTGGACAACAGAACACTGAAGCTTTCTTT.

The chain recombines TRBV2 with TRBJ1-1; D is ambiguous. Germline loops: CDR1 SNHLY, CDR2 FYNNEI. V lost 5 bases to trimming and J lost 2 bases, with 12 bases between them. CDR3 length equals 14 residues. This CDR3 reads CASSIQYPNTEAFF. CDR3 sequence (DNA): TGTGCCAGCAGTATACAGTATCCCAACACTGAAGCTTTCTTT. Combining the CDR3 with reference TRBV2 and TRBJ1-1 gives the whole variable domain EPEVTQTPSHQVTQMGQEVILRCVPISNHLYFYWYRQILGQKVEFLVSFYNNEISEKSEIFDDQFSVERPDGSNFTLKIRSTKLEDSAMYFCASSIQYPNTEAFFGQGTRLTVV.

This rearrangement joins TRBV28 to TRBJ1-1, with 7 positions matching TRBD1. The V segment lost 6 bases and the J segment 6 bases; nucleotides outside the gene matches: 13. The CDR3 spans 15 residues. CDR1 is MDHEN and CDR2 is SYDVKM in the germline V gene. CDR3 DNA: TGTGCCAGCAGCCGGCGAGTTGGCAGGGGGTCTGAAGCTTTCTTT. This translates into CASSRRVGRGSEAFF. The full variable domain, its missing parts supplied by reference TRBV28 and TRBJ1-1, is DVKVTQSSRYLVKRTGEKVFLECVQDMDHENMFWYRQDPGLGLRLIYFSYDVKMKEKGDIPEGYSVSREKKERFSLILESASTNQTSMYLCASSRRVGRGSEAFFGQGTRLTVV.

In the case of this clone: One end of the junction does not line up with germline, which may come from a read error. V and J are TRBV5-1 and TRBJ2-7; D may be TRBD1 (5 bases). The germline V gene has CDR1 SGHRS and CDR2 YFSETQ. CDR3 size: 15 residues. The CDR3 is CASSLLGAASCEQYF. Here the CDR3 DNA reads TGCGCCAGCAGCTTGCTAGGGGCAGCTTCCTGCGAGCAGTACTTC.

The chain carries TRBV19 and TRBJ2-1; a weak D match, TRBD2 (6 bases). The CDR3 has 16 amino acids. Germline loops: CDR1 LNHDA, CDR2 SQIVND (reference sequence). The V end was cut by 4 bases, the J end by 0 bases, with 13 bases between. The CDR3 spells CASSTITSSSYNEQFF. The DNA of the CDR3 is TGTGCCAGTAGTACAATAACTAGCAGCTCCTACAATGAGCAGTTCTTC.

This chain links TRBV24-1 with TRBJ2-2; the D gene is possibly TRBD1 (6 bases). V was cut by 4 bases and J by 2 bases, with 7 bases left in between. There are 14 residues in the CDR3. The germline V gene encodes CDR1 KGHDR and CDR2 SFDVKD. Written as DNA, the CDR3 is TGTGCCACCAGTGAAGGGGGTAACACCGGGGAGCTGTTTTTT. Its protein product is CATSEGGNTGELFF.

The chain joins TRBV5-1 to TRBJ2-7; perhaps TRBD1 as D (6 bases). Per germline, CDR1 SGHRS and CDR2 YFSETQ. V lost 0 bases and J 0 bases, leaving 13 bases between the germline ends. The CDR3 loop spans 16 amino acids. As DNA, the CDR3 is TGCGCCAGCAGCTTGGAGGGCCAGGGGAGCTCCTACGAGCAGTACTTC. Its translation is CASSLEGQGSSYEQYF.

In nucleotides, the CDR3 is TGCGCCAGCACCCCGACAGTTTCCTACAATGAGCAGTTCTTC. Protein sequence: CASTPTVSYNEQFF. The chain recombines TRBV10-2 with TRBJ2-1; tentative D call: TRBD1 (5 bases). V lost 7 bases and J 1 base, leaving 11 bases between the germline ends. CDR1 is WSHSY and CDR2 is SAAADI in the germline V gene. The CDR3 has 14 amino acids.